The 25 T cell receptor beta chains listed next were all sequenced from one sample in a study of blood T cell repertoires in COVID-19. Clones were sequenced by immunoSEQ multiplex PCR, and TCRdb holds only the in-frame ones, with some missing. The table records about 370,000 clones, 75% to 90% of them present only once. What was sequenced was PBMCs or T cells enriched from blood (not recorded which). The receptors here all came from a man younger than 30 who had recovered from COVID-19.

The V and J genes are TRBV19 and TRBJ1-1, with 9 bases matching TRBD1. The germline CDR1 and CDR2 sequences are LNHDA and SQIVND (reference sequence). V was clipped by 8 bases and J by 4 bases; unmatched bases: 8. This CDR3 contains 14 residues. CDR3 coding DNA: TGTGCCAGTGGGGGACAGGGCGGAAGCACTGAAGCTTTCTTT. It is translated as CASGGQGGSTEAFF.

The rearrangement uses TRBV28 and TRBJ2-1; TRBD2 aligns across 12 bases. The CDR3 is 17 amino acids. With 1 base clipped from V and 6 bases from J, the junction kept 7 bases outside the gene matches. Germline lookup yields CDR1 MDHEN and CDR2 SYDVKM. The CDR3 here is CASSLSTPGLAGNEQFF. In DNA form, the CDR3 reads TGTGCCAGCAGTTTATCTACACCGGGACTAGCGGGCAATGAGCAGTTCTTC.

V gene TRBV4-1 combines with J gene TRBJ2-7, with TRBD1 identical over 9 bases. J was trimmed by 0 bases and V by 5 bases; bases with no gene match: 11. This CDR3 region has 17 residues. Germline loops: CDR1 MGHRA, CDR2 YSYEKL. CDR3 region: CASSITAGTGNSYEQYF. In nucleotides, the CDR3 is TGCGCCAGCAGCATTACGGCCGGGACAGGGAACTCCTACGAGCAGTACTTC.

V is TRBV2 and J is TRBJ1-2; D remains unclear. Germline-derived CDR1 and CDR2 are SNHLY and FYNNEI. The CDR3 runs 14 residues. V was clipped by 2 bases and J by 1 base, with 8 bases between them. CDR3 region: CASSENGLNYGYTF. CDR3 nucleotides: TGTGCCAGCAGTGAAAATGGGCTTAACTATGGCTACACCTTC.

The V call is TRBV29-1, the J call TRBJ2-1; 10 nucleotides line up with TRBD2. The germline gives CDR1 SQVTM, CDR2 ANQGSEA. The junction had 20 bases not matched to a gene; V was cut back by 7 bases and J by 5 bases. The CDR3 consists of 18 residues. The CDR3 here is CSARGRLAGVGPDNEQFF. Written as DNA, the CDR3 is TGCAGCGCGAGAGGTAGGCTAGCGGGAGTAGGGCCGGACAATGAGCAGTTCTTC.

The gene calls are TRBV5-1 and TRBJ1-5; TRBD1 agrees at 7 bases. There are 15 residues in the CDR3. J was trimmed by 1 base and V by 0 bases; bases with no gene match: 1. Germline CDR1 is SGHRS and CDR2 is YFSETQ. In DNA form, the CDR3 reads TGCGCCAGCAGCTTGGGGGGACAGAGCAATCAGCCCCAGCATTTT. The encoded protein is CASSLGGQSNQPQHF.

This chain connects TRBV25-1 to TRBJ1-3, with TRBD1 identical over 10 bases. The CDR3 is made up of 16 amino acids. Losses at the gene ends were 1 base for V and 10 bases for J; bases not matched to a gene: 10. CDR1 is MGHDK and CDR2 is SYGVNS in the germline V gene. The CDR3 reads CASSEFGDRGRRTIYF. CDR3 DNA: TGTGCCAGCAGTGAATTCGGAGACAGGGGGCGGAGGACCATATATTTT.

V usage is TRBV19 and J usage is TRBJ1-5; D is ambiguous. V was shortened by 5 bases and J by 0 bases, with 8 bases between the two germline ends. Germline-derived CDR1 and CDR2 are LNHDA and SQIVND (reference sequence). This CDR3 spans 14 amino acids. CDR3 sequence: CASSLRNSNQPQHF. In DNA form, the CDR3 reads TGTGCCAGTAGTCTGAGGAATAGCAATCAGCCCCAGCATTTT.

This clone was observed a single time. The CDR3 nucleotides read TGTGCCAGCAGCCAAGATCCCGAGGTGATGGGCAATCAGCCCCAGCATTTT. Protein product: CASSQDPEVMGNQPQHF. V gene TRBV14 combines with J gene TRBJ1-5; D remains unclear. This CDR3 has 17 residues. The germline V and J ends were trimmed by 0 bases and 2 bases, with 14 bases remaining between them. CDR1 SGHDN and CDR2 FVKESK come from the germline V gene.

This chain links TRBV5-1 with TRBJ1-3; D unclear. Per germline, CDR1 SGHRS and CDR2 YFSETQ. The CDR3 runs 17 residues. Trimming left V 1 base short and J 1 base short, with 15 bases between. The CDR3 reads CASSLNPPEISGNTIYF. Here the CDR3 DNA reads TGCGCCAGCAGCTTGAACCCTCCGGAGATTTCTGGAAACACCATATATTTT. The full variable domain, its missing parts supplied by reference TRBV5-1 and TRBJ1-3, is KAGVTQTPRYLIKTRGQQVTLSCSPISGHRSVSWYQQTPGQGLQFLFEYFSETQRNKGNFPGRFSGRQFSNSRSEMNVSTLELGDSALYLCASSLNPPEISGNTIYFGEGSWLTVV.

The chain is built from TRBV30 and TRBJ2-3, with 7 nucleotides matching TRBD2. Germline CDR1 is GTSNPN and CDR2 is SVGIG (reference sequence). V shed 3 bases, J shed 0 bases, and the junction held 6 bases outside the gene matches. The CDR3 extends over 15 amino acids. DNA of the CDR3: TGTGCCTGGAGCTTAGCGGGTTCTAGCACAGATACGCAGTATTTT. It yields the protein CAWSLAGSSTDTQYF.

V gene TRBV27 combines with J gene TRBJ1-6; tentatively, D is TRBD1 (5 bases). Germline V gene data show CDR1 as MNHEY and CDR2 as SMNVEV (reference sequence). V lost 4 bases to trimming and J lost 8 bases, with 21 bases between them. The CDR3 sequence is 17 residues long. The DNA of the CDR3 is TGTGCCAGCAGTTCCCTTTATGGTACGGGGGGGGATTCACCCCTCCACTTT. Its protein product is CASSSLYGTGGDSPLHF.

This clone was detected only once. The rearrangement joins TRBV19 to TRBJ2-3, with D possibly being TRBD1 (6 bases). This CDR3 is 15 amino acids long. Germline V gives CDR1 LNHDA, CDR2 SQIVND (reference sequence). V dropped 5 bases and J dropped 2 bases, with 14 bases sitting between them. The CDR3 sequence: CASSQAQGNTDTQYF. In DNA form, the CDR3 reads TGTGCCAGTAGTCAAGCTCAGGGGAACACAGATACGCAGTATTTT.

The CDR3: CATSSQRTSGNEQFF. The CDR3 DNA follows: TGTGCCACCAGCTCACAAAGGACTAGCGGTAATGAGCAGTTCTTC. This chain uses TRBV15 with TRBJ2-1, with 10 bases lining up with TRBD2. V lost 5 bases, J lost 7 bases, and 8 bases stayed unmatched. The CDR3 extends over 15 amino acids. Germline V gives CDR1 LNHNV, CDR2 YYDKDF (reference sequence). Filled out from reference TRBV15 and TRBJ2-1, the complete variable domain reads DAMVIQNPRYQVTQFGKPVTLSCSQTLNHNVMYWYQQKSSQAPKLLFHYYDKDFNNEADTPDNFQSRRPNTSFCFLDIRSPGLGDTAMYLCATSSQRTSGNEQFFGPGTRLTVL.

CDR3 sequence (DNA): TGTGCCAGCAGCTTGGGTTCCCGTCGGGTTGGGTATGGCTACACCTTC. It codes for CASSLGSRRVGYGYTF. J is TRBJ1-2 and V is TRBV5-5; D ambiguous. The CDR3 sequence is 16 residues long. With 0 bases removed from V and 5 bases from J, the gap between germline ends came to 17 bases. Germline CDR1 SGHKS, CDR2 YYEKEE (reference sequence).

This chain connects TRBV7-2 to TRBJ1-1; 7 bases are a match to TRBD1. CDR3 length: 12 residues. Losses at the gene ends were 6 bases for V and 10 bases for J; bases not matched to a gene: 8. Germline values: CDR1 SGHTA, CDR2 FQGNSA. The CDR3 DNA reads TGTGCCAGCAGTAAGGTAGGGGGCCCAGCTTTCTTT. This encodes CASSKVGGPAFF.

The chain links TRBV24-1 to TRBJ1-5; D unresolved. From germline, CDR1 is KGHDR and CDR2 SFDVKD. The CDR3 has 13 amino acids. The V end lost 6 bases, the J end lost 0 bases, and 5 bases lay between the germline ends. The DNA of the CDR3 is TGTGCCACCAGTACAAGTAGCAATCAGCCCCAGCATTTT. It codes for CATSTSSNQPQHF.

The chain carries TRBV15 and TRBJ2-1, with 9 positions matching TRBD1. The J segment lost 4 bases and the V segment lost 9 bases, leaving 10 bases of the junction unmatched. The CDR3 spans 15 residues. Germline CDR1 reads LNHNV; CDR2 reads YYDKDF (reference sequence). CDR3 sequence: CATSKTGGVYNEQFF. The CDR3 DNA sequence: TGTGCCACATCGAAAACAGGGGGCGTTTACAATGAGCAGTTCTTC.

The chain is built from TRBV9 and TRBJ2-3; D remains unclear. Trimming pared 0 bases from V and 0 bases from J, leaving 8 bases between. This CDR3 is built from 15 residues. CDR1 SGDLS and CDR2 YYNGEE come from the germline V gene. CDR3 nucleotides: TGTGCCAGCAGCGTAGGACTTACTAGCACAGATACGCAGTATTTT. Encoded protein: CASSVGLTSTDTQYF.

This clone occurred a few times. This chain uses TRBV11-2 with TRBJ2-1; 7 bases map to TRBD2. The germline gives CDR1 SGHAT, CDR2 FQNNGV. V lost 7 bases and J lost 5; bases outside the gene matches: 11. CDR3 size: 15 residues. Here the CDR3 reads CASIGEGRVNNEQFF. The CDR3 DNA reads as TGTGCCAGCATAGGGGAGGGGCGGGTCAACAATGAGCAGTTCTTC.

The chain employs TRBV12-3 or TRBV12-4 and TRBJ1-5; D gene ambiguous. The CDR3 runs to 13 residues. V lost 3 bases to trimming and J lost 7 bases, with 10 bases between them. CDR3: CASSLRRLQPQHF. The CDR3 DNA reads as TGTGCCAGCAGTTTGAGGCGTCTGCAGCCCCAGCATTTT.

In its sample, this clone was seen once. Other DNA sequences in the sample encode the same CDR3. This chain uses TRBV7-2 with TRBJ2-2; weak D call: TRBD1 (6 bases). Trimming cost V 1 base and J 2 bases, with 8 bases left between them. This CDR3 comprises 15 residues. Looked up from germline, CDR1 is SGHTA and CDR2 is FQGNSA. The CDR3 sequence: CASSLVQGNTGELFF. The CDR3 DNA reads TGTGCCAGCAGCTTAGTACAGGGTAACACCGGGGAGCTGTTTTTT.

This clone was counted once. The CDR3 region has the DNA TGTGCCTGGAGTGTAGGGGTGGACGGGGAGCTGTTTTTT. Translation: CAWSVGVDGELFF. The V call is TRBV30, the J call TRBJ2-2, with D perhaps TRBD1 (5 bases). Germline V gene lookup returns CDR1 GTSNPN and CDR2 SVGIG (reference sequence). V shed 0 bases and J shed 7 bases, with 9 bases lying between them. The CDR3 is 13 amino acids.

This clone was seen a handful of times. This chain joins TRBV29-1 and TRBJ2-1; 8 nucleotides match TRBD1. CDR3 length equals 14 residues. V was pared by 6 bases and J by 4 bases, with 8 bases of the junction left unmatched. Germline assignment: CDR1 SQVTM and CDR2 ANQGSEA. The CDR3, as DNA: TGCAGCGTGGGGCAGGGGGCTAGGTACAATGAGCAGTTCTTC. This gives the protein CSVGQGARYNEQFF.

The CDR3, as DNA: TGTGCCAGCAGTGACTCGGGACAGGCAAACTATGGCTACACCTTC. This translates into CASSDSGQANYGYTF. The genes are TRBV6-4 and TRBJ1-2; 8 bases align to TRBD1. Germline CDR1 is MRHNA and CDR2 is SNTAGT. Losses at the gene ends were 0 bases for V and 2 bases for J; bases not matched to a gene: 2. The CDR3 totals 15 residues.